This TCR beta chain originates from a study of blood T cell repertoires in COVID-19. Produced via immunoSEQ multiplex PCR; TCRdb's table is partial and in-frame only. The sample has some 240,000 clones; 75% to 85% are singletons. The CDR3 has 13 amino acids. V lost 3 bases to trimming and J lost 4 bases; unmatched junction nucleotides: 4. The germline V gene encodes CDR1 SQVTM and CDR2 ANQGSEA. The chain is built from TRBV29-1 and TRBJ1-1, with TRBD1 identical over 8 bases. The receptor was isolated from a woman in her fifties or sixties with active or convalescent COVID-19. The sequencing sample was made of peripheral blood. The CDR3 region has the DNA TGCAGCGTTGACAGGGGGCAGGGCACTGAAGCTTTCTTT. Translating gives CSVDRGQGTEAFF.